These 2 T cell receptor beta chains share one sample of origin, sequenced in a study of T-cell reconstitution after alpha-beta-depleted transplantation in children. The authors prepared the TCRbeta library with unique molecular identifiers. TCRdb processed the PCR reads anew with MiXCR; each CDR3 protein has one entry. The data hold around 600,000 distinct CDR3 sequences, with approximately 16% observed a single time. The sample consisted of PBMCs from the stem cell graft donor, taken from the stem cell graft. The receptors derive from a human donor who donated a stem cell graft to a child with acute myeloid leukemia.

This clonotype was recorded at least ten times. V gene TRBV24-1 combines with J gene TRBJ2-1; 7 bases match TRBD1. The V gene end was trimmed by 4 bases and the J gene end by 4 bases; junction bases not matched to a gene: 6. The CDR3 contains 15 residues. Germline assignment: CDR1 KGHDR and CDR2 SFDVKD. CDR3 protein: CATSDQRTGYNEQFF. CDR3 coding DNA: TGTGCCACCAGTGACCAACGGACAGGTTACAATGAGCAGTTCTTC.

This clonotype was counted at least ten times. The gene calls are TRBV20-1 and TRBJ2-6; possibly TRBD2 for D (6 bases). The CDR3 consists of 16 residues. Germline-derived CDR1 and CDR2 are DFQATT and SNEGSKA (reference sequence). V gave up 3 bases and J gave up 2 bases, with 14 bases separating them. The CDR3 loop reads CSARSLREPGANVLTF. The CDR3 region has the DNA TGCAGTGCTAGGAGCCTACGGGAGCCTGGGGCCAACGTCCTGACTTTC.